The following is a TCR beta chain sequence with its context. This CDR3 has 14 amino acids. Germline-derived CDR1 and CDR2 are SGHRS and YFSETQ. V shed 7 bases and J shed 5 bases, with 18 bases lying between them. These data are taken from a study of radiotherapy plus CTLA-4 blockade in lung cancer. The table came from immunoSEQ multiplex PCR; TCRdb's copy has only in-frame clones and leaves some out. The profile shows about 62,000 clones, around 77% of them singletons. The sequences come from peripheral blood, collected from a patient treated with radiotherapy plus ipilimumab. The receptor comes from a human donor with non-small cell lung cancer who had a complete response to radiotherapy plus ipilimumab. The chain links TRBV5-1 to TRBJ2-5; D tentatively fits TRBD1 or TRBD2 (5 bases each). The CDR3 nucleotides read TGCGCCAGCCACGTGTTGGGGACCGGGGAGACCCAGTACTTC. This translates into CASHVLGTGETQYF.